This TCR beta chain comes out of a study of blood T cell repertoires in COVID-19. In assigning cohorts, the study relied on participant-reported clinical history. The germline V gene has CDR1 ENHRY and CDR2 SYGVKD. V lost 10 bases to trimming and J lost 6 bases; unmatched junction nucleotides: 8. The CDR3 totals 14 residues. Using immunoSEQ multiplex PCR, the repertoire was profiled, and TCRdb retains in-frame clones only, with some absent. The table records approximately 200,000 clones, around 82% of them present only once. The chain employs TRBV10-3 and TRBJ1-6; 8 bases are a match to TRBD1. The origin of this receptor is a middle-aged man who had recovered from COVID-19. The sample comprised PBMCs or T cells enriched from blood (not recorded which). In DNA, the CDR3 is TGTGCCACTCTTCCCGGGACAGGTAATTCACCCCTCCACTTT. The encoded protein is CATLPGTGNSPLHF.